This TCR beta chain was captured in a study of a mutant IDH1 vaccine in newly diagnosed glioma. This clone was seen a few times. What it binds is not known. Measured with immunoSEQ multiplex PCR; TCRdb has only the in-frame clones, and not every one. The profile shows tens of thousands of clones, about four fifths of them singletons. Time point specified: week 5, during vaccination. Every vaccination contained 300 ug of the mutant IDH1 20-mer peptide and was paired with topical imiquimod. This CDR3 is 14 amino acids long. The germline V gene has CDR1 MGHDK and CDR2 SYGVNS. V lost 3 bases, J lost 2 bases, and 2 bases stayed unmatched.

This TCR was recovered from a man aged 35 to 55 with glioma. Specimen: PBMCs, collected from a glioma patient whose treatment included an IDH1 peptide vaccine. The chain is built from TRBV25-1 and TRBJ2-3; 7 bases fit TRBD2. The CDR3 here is CASSDGGVTDTQYF. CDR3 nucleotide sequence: TGTGCCAGCAGTGATGGGGGGGTCACAGATACGCAGTATTTT.